Listed below are T cell receptor beta chains from one sample, sequenced in a study of beta chain features in type 1 diabetes. Some clones are missing from TCRdb's copy, which holds only in-frame ones; the method was immunoSEQ multiplex PCR. The sample lists more than 300,000 clones, over 10% occurring once. The sequenced sample consisted of naive CD4+ T cells from blood. The receptors shown here come from a woman under 30 with type 1 diabetes. CDR3s include the opening cysteine and the closing phenylalanine or tryptophan. Fields, in order: V gene, clone size, J gene, D gene, CDR3 DNA, CDR3 protein. A D gene is named only where the DNA matches it firmly. A clone size is listed for some rows: how often the clone was seen (once, few, many), or a class if it is expanded.

V gene: TRBV7-2; clone size: few; J gene: TRBJ1-2; D gene: NA; CDR3 DNA: TGTGCCAGCAGCTTAAACGTCCGAGTCTACACCTTC; CDR3 protein: CASSLNVRVYTF
V gene: TRBV29-1; clone size: few; J gene: TRBJ2-5; D gene: TRBD2; CDR3 DNA: TGCAGCTGCGAAGCGGGGGGGGAGACCCAGTACTTC; CDR3 protein: CSCEAGGETQYF
V gene: TRBV28; clone size: few; J gene: TRBJ1-2; D gene: TRBD1; CDR3 DNA: TGTGCCAGCAGACCGACAGGGGGAGTCCATGGCTACACCTTC; CDR3 protein: CASRPTGGVHGYTF
V gene: TRBV28; clone size: NA; J gene: TRBJ2-1; D gene: NA; CDR3 DNA: TGTGCCAGCAGCACTACGGGTTACAATGAGCAGTTCTTC; CDR3 protein: CASSTTGYNEQFF
V gene: TRBV28; clone size: NA; J gene: TRBJ1-4; D gene: NA; CDR3 DNA: TGTGCCAGCAAAGGCGGCGGGAATGAAAAACTGTTTTTT; CDR3 protein: CASKGGGNEKLFF
V gene: TRBV9; clone size: few; J gene: TRBJ1-5; D gene: NA; CDR3 DNA: TGTGCCAGCAGCGTAGAGGGGACTAGGAATCAGCCCCAGCATTTT; CDR3 protein: CASSVEGTRNQPQHF
V gene: TRBV19; clone size: once; J gene: TRBJ2-3; D gene: NA; CDR3 DNA: TGTGCCAGTAGTGCTCCGGACAGAGGCACAGATACGCAGTATTTT; CDR3 protein: CASSAPDRGTDTQYF
V gene: TRBV18; clone size: NA; J gene: TRBJ2-7; D gene: NA; CDR3 DNA: TGTGCCAGCTCACCCCGGGACTCGGCGTACGAGCAGTACTTC; CDR3 protein: CASSPRDSAYEQYF
V gene: TRBV9; clone size: NA; J gene: TRBJ2-7; D gene: NA; CDR3 DNA: TGTGCCAGCAGCGTATTCACCAGCGAGCAGTACTTC; CDR3 protein: CASSVFTSEQYF
V gene: TRBV6-5; clone size: NA; J gene: TRBJ2-1; D gene: TRBD2; CDR3 DNA: TGTGCCATCAGTTGGACTAGCGGTATTCTCCATGAGCAGTTCTTC; CDR3 protein: CAISWTSGILHEQFF
V gene: TRBV18; clone size: NA; J gene: TRBJ1-5; D gene: NA; CDR3 DNA: TGTGCCAGCTCACCAAACGAGGAAAATCAGCCCCAGCATTTT; CDR3 protein: CASSPNEENQPQHF
V gene: TRBV10-1; clone size: NA; J gene: TRBJ1-5; D gene: TRBD1; CDR3 DNA: TGCGCCAGCAGCCGGACAGGAGATCAGCCCCAGCATTTT; CDR3 protein: CASSRTGDQPQHF
V gene: TRBV28; clone size: few; J gene: TRBJ2-1; D gene: NA; CDR3 DNA: TGTGCCAGCAGTTTTCCGTCAGGGGCCTACAATGAGCAGTTCTTC; CDR3 protein: CASSFPSGAYNEQFF
V gene: TRBV29-1; clone size: few; J gene: TRBJ2-7; D gene: NA; CDR3 DNA: TGCAGCGTTGCCCCGGACTCAGCGCGCGAGCAGTACTTC; CDR3 protein: CSVAPDSAREQYF
V gene: TRBV11-2; clone size: NA; J gene: TRBJ1-2; D gene: TRBD1; CDR3 DNA: TGTGCCAGCAGCTTAAGGACAGGGGACTATGGCTACACCTTC; CDR3 protein: CASSLRTGDYGYTF
V gene: TRBV29-1; clone size: NA; J gene: TRBJ2-3; D gene: NA; CDR3 DNA: TGCAGCGTTGAGCGGTCATCAGATACGCAGTATTTT; CDR3 protein: CSVERSSDTQYF
V gene: TRBV7-9; clone size: NA; J gene: TRBJ1-1; D gene: NA; CDR3 DNA: TGTGCCAGCAGCTTACGAGCTGAAGCTTTCTTT; CDR3 protein: CASSLRAEAFF
V gene: TRBV4-2; clone size: once; J gene: TRBJ2-5; D gene: TRBD1; CDR3 DNA: TGTGCCAGCAGCCAAGAGGGTGGGACAGCGATGTTAGAGACCCAGTACTTC; CDR3 protein: CASSQEGGTAMLETQYF
V gene: TRBV5-1; clone size: few; J gene: TRBJ2-3; D gene: NA; CDR3 DNA: TGCGCCAGCAGCCTCGTAGCAGGGACTCGCACAGATACGCAGTATTTT; CDR3 protein: CASSLVAGTRTDTQYF
V gene: TRBV25-1; clone size: few; J gene: TRBJ2-7; D gene: TRBD1; CDR3 DNA: TGTGCCAGCAGTTCGGGACAGGGAGGTTACGAGCAGTACTTC; CDR3 protein: CASSSGQGGYEQYF
V gene: TRBV18; clone size: few; J gene: TRBJ1-4; D gene: NA; CDR3 DNA: TGTGCCAGCTCACACGACAGTGCCGTTGAAAAACTGTTTTTT; CDR3 protein: CASSHDSAVEKLFF
V gene: TRBV21-1; clone size: few; J gene: TRBJ2-7; D gene: NA; CDR3 DNA: TGTGCCAGCAGCAAGCCTGGGCAGGGAACATCCTACGAGCAGTACTTC; CDR3 protein: CASSKPGQGTSYEQYF
V gene: TRBV11-2; clone size: few; J gene: TRBJ1-1; D gene: TRBD1; CDR3 DNA: TGTGCCAGCAGCCCACAGGGGGACACTGAAGCTTTCTTT; CDR3 protein: CASSPQGDTEAFF
V gene: TRBV10-3; clone size: few; J gene: TRBJ1-2; D gene: NA; CDR3 DNA: TGTGCCATCAGCGTCCTAAACTATGGCTACACCTTC; CDR3 protein: CAISVLNYGYTF
V gene: TRBV7-3; clone size: NA; J gene: TRBJ2-1; D gene: TRBD2; CDR3 DNA: TGTGCCAGCAGCTTTGGGGGAACTAGCGGAGGTAATGAGCAGTTCTTC; CDR3 protein: CASSFGGTSGGNEQFF
V gene: TRBV7-2; clone size: few; J gene: TRBJ2-5; D gene: NA; CDR3 DNA: TGTGCCAGCAGCTCCCTTTTACTGGAGACCCAGTACTTC; CDR3 protein: CASSSLLLETQYF
V gene: TRBV25-1; clone size: few; J gene: TRBJ2-1; D gene: NA; CDR3 DNA: TGTGCCAGCGGGGTACAGGGTAATGAGCAGTTCTTC; CDR3 protein: CASGVQGNEQFF
V gene: TRBV18; clone size: NA; J gene: TRBJ2-5; D gene: NA; CDR3 DNA: TGTGCCAGCTCACCACTCCCGGATAAGGCCGGGGGGACCCAGTACTTC; CDR3 protein: CASSPLPDKAGGTQYF
V gene: TRBV18; clone size: NA; J gene: TRBJ1-1; D gene: NA; CDR3 DNA: TGTGCCAGCTCCCCGCGGACAGACATGAACACTGAAGCTTTCTTT; CDR3 protein: CASSPRTDMNTEAFF
V gene: TRBV28; clone size: NA; J gene: TRBJ2-3; D gene: TRBD2; CDR3 DNA: TGTGCCAGCATCGGGAGGGGTTTGGGGACAGATACGCAGTATTTT; CDR3 protein: CASIGRGLGTDTQYF
V gene: TRBV10-1; clone size: NA; J gene: TRBJ2-4; D gene: NA; CDR3 DNA: TGCGCCAGCAGTGAATCCGTCGGGGGATGGATTCAGTACTTC; CDR3 protein: CASSESVGGWIQYF
V gene: TRBV2; clone size: few; J gene: TRBJ2-5; D gene: NA; CDR3 DNA: TGTGCCAGCAATACCCAGGTCCAAGAGACCCAGTACTTC; CDR3 protein: CASNTQVQETQYF
V gene: TRBV30; clone size: NA; J gene: TRBJ2-1; D gene: NA; CDR3 DNA: TGTGCCTGGAATCGTTTAACCTACAATGAGCAGTTCTTC; CDR3 protein: CAWNRLTYNEQFF
V gene: TRBV5-1; clone size: few; J gene: TRBJ1-1; D gene: NA; CDR3 DNA: TGCGCCAGCAGCTTGGTACAGGAGAACACTGAAGCTTTCTTT; CDR3 protein: CASSLVQENTEAFF
V gene: TRBV7-9; clone size: NA; J gene: TRBJ2-7; D gene: NA; CDR3 DNA: TGTGCCAGCACCTTCGGACAGGGTAGCGGGGAGCAGTACTTC; CDR3 protein: CASTFGQGSGEQYF
V gene: TRBV5-1; clone size: few; J gene: TRBJ2-7; D gene: NA; CDR3 DNA: TGCGCCAGCAGCTTGGAGCCGACCTACGAGCAGTACTTC; CDR3 protein: CASSLEPTYEQYF
V gene: TRBV29-1; clone size: few; J gene: TRBJ2-5; D gene: NA; CDR3 DNA: TGCAGCGTGCTGCGGGCAGGAGAGGAGACCCAGTACTTC; CDR3 protein: CSVLRAGEETQYF
V gene: TRBV19; clone size: few; J gene: TRBJ2-4; D gene: TRBD2; CDR3 DNA: TGTGCCAGTAGTACGGACGGGAGGCGGGTAGCCAAAAACATTCAGTACTTC; CDR3 protein: CASSTDGRRVAKNIQYF
V gene: TRBV21-1; clone size: NA; J gene: TRBJ2-7; D gene: NA; CDR3 DNA: TGTGCCAGCAGCAAAGGACAGGGTACCCCCTACGAGCAGTACTTC; CDR3 protein: CASSKGQGTPYEQYF